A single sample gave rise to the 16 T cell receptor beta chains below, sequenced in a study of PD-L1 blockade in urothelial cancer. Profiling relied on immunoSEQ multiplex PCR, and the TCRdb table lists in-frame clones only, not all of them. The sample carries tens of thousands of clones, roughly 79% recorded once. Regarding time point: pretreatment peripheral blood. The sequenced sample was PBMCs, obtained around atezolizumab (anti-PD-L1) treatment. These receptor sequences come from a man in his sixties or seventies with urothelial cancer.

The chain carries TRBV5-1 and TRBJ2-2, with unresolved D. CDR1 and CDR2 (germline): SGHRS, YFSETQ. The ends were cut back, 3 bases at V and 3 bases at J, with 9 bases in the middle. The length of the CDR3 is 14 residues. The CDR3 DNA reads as TGCGCCAGCAGCTGGGCTGATTACACCGGGGAGCTGTTTTTT. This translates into CASSWADYTGELFF.

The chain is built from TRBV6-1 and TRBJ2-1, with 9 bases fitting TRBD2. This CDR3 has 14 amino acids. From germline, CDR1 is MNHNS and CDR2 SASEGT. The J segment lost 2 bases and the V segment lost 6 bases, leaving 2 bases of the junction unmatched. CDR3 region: CASSRTSAYNEQFF. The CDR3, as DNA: TGTGCCAGCAGCAGGACTAGCGCCTACAATGAGCAGTTCTTC.

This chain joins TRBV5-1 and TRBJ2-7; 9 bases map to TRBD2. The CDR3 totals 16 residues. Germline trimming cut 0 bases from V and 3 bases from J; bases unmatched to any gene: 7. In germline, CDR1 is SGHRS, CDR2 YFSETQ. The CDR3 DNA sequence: TGCGCCAGCAGCTTGGCCGGAGGGCGGGGGGGCTACGAGCAGTACTTC. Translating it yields CASSLAGGRGGYEQYF.

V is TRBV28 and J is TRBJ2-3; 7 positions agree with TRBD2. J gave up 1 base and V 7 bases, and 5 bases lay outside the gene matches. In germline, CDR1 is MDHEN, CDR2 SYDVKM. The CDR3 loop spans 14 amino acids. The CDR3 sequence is CASKSSGGTDTQYF. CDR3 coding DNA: TGTGCCAGCAAATCTAGCGGAGGCACAGATACGCAGTATTTT. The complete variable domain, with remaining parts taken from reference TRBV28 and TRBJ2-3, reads DVKVTQSSRYLVKRTGEKVFLECVQDMDHENMFWYRQDPGLGLRLIYFSYDVKMKEKGDIPEGYSVSREKKERFSLILESASTNQTSMYLCASKSSGGTDTQYFGPGTRLTVL.

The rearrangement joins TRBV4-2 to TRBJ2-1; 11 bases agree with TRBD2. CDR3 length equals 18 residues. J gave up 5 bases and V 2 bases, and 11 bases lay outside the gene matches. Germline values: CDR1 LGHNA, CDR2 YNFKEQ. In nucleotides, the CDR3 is TGTGCCAGCAGCCAACTATTGGGGGGACTAGCGGCTGACAATGAGCAGTTCTTC. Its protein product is CASSQLLGGLAADNEQFF.

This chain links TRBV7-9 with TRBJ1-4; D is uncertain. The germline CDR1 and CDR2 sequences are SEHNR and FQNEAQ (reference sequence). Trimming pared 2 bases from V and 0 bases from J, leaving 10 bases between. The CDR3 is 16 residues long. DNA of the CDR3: TGTGCCAGCAGCTTAAGAGTTTTGTCAACTAATGAAAAACTGTTTTTT. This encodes CASSLRVLSTNEKLFF.

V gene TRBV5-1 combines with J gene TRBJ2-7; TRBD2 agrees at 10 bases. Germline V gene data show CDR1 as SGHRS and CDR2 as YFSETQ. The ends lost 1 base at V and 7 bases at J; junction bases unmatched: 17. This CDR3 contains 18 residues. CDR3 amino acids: CASSLRLAGDQTPGEQYF. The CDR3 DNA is TGCGCCAGCAGCTTGAGGCTAGCGGGGGACCAAACCCCTGGTGAGCAGTACTTC. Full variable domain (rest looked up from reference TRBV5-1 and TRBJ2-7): KAGVTQTPRYLIKTRGQQVTLSCSPISGHRSVSWYQQTPGQGLQFLFEYFSETQRNKGNFPGRFSGRQFSNSRSEMNVSTLELGDSALYLCASSLRLAGDQTPGEQYFGPGTRLTVT.

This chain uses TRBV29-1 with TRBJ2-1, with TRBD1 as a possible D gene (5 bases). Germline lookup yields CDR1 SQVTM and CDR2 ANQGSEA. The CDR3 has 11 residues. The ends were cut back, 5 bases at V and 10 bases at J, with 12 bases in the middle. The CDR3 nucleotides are TGCAGCGTTACTGGGGCGACCGAGCAGTTCTTC. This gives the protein CSVTGATEQFF.

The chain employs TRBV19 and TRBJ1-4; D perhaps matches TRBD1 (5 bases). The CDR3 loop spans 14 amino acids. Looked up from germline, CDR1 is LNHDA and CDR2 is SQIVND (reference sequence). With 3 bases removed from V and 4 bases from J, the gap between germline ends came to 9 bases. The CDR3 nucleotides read TGTGCCAGTAGTATCGACAGAAATAATGAAAAACTGTTTTTT. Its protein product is CASSIDRNNEKLFF.

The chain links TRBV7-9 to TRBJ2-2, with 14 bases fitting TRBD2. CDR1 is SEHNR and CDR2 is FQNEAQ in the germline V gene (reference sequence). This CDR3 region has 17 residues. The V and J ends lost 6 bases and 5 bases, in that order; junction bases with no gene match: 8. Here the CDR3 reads CASSPSRLAGGTGELFF. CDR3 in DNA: TGTGCCAGCAGTCCTTCGAGACTAGCGGGAGGGACCGGGGAGCTGTTTTTT.

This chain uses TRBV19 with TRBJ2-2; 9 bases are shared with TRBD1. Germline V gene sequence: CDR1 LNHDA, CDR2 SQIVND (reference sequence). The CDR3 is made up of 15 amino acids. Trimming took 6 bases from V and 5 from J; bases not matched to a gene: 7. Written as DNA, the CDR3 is TGTGCCAGTAGCCACAGGGGGCGCGGGACCGGGGAGCTGTTTTTT. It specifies CASSHRGRGTGELFF.

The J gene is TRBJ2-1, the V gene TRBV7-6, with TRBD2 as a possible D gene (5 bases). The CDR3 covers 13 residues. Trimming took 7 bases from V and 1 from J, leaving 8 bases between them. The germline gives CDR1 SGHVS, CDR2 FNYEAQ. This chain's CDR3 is CASTTGSYNEQFF. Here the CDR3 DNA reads TGTGCCAGCACAACGGGATCCTACAATGAGCAGTTCTTC.

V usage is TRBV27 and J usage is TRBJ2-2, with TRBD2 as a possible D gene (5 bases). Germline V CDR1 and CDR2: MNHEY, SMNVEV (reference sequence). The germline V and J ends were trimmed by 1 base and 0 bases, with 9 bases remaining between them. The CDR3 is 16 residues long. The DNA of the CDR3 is TGTGCCAGCAGTTTATGGAGCGGTACGAACACCGGGGAGCTGTTTTTT. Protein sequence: CASSLWSGTNTGELFF.

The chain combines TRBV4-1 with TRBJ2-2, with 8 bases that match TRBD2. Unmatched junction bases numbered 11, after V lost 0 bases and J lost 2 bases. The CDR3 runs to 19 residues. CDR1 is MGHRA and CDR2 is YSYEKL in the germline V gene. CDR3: CASSQDRRLAMGNTGELFF. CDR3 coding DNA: TGCGCCAGCAGCCAAGATCGGAGACTAGCGATGGGAAACACCGGGGAGCTGTTTTTT.

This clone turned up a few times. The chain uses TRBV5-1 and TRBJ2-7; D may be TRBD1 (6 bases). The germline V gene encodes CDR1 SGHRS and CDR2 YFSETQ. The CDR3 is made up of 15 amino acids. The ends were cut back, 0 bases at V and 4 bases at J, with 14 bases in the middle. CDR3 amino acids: CASSLVTGQLYEQYF. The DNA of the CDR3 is TGCGCCAGCAGCTTGGTAACCGGACAGCTTTACGAGCAGTACTTC.

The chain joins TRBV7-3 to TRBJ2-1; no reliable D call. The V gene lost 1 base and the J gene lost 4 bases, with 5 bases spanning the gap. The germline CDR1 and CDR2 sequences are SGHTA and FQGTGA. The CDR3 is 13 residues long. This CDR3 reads CASSLNMYNEQFF. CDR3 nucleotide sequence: TGTGCCAGCAGCTTAAACATGTACAATGAGCAGTTCTTC. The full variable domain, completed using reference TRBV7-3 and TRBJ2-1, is GAGVSQTPSNKVTEKGKYVELRCDPISGHTALYWYRQSLGQGPEFLIYFQGTGAADDSGLPNDRFFAVRPEGSVSTLKIQRTERGDSAVYLCASSLNMYNEQFFGPGTRLTVL.